This T cell receptor (beta chain) was captured in a study of T cells in Graves' hyperthyroidism and ophthalmopathy. Orbital computed tomography and thyroid ultrasound, together with serum TRAb and thyroxine and clinical symptoms, were used for diagnoses. PBMCs were derived from roughly 9.6 ml fresh peripheral blood. Concerning this clonotype: This CDR3 is missing its conserved last phenylalanine or tryptophan, likely due to a read error.

Amplified TCR beta CDR3 regions came from RNA transcripts. When the TCR CDR3 underwent first-round RT-PCR, the HTBI primer set was used. TCRdb used MiXCR to reprocess the multiplex PCR reads, holding one entry per CDR3 protein. Altogether about 620,000 distinct CDR3 sequences are present, roughly 15% being singletons, with the ten largest covering around 4%. The TCR sequence derives from a woman aged 25-40 years with Graves' hyperthyroidism. Material: blood.

CDR3 bases: TGTGCCATCCAAACCGGTCCTTCCTACGAGCAGTACTCC. The encoded protein is CAIQTGPSYEQYS. This rearrangement joins TRBV5-5 to TRBJ2-7; D remains ambiguous. The germline V gene has CDR1 SGHKS and CDR2 YYEKEE (reference sequence). The CDR3 consists of 13 residues. V lost 9 bases and J 1 base, leaving 14 bases between the germline ends.